These T cell receptor beta chains were read from a single sample in a study of OX40 agonist ivuxolimab in advanced cancers. Profiling relied on immunoSEQ multiplex PCR, and the TCRdb table lists in-frame clones only, not all of them. The repertoire holds tens of thousands of clones, with roughly 94% as singletons. Here the sequenced sample was CD4+ or CD8+ T cells sorted from blood, taken in a trial of the OX40 agonist ivuxolimab. These receptors all stem from an adult with an advanced solid tumor such as melanoma, head and neck, liver or kidney cancer. Each CDR3 is given with its conserved first and last residue. Clone size appears in some rows only: once, few, many, or a class for an expanded clone.

v_call,j_call,clone_size,cdr3_aa
TRBV2,TRBJ1-1,NA,CASIGPGRRTEAFF
TRBV4-1,TRBJ1-4,NA,CASSQDHPWPGRGEKLFF
TRBV11-2,TRBJ2-2,NA,CASSHNTGELFF
TRBV5-1,TRBJ2-7,few,CASRKTGGGTHYEQYF
TRBV7-8,TRBJ2-1,NA,CASSLAQGLNEQFF
TRBV18,TRBJ1-5,NA,CASSPDRDQPQHF
TRBV19,TRBJ2-1,NA,CASSIWTGGLSNEQFF
TRBV19,TRBJ1-5,NA,CASTSSQRSYSNQPQHF
TRBV5-5,TRBJ2-6,few,CASSRGVVGGSGANVLTF
TRBV5-6,TRBJ2-7,NA,CASSLFGLSSSYEQYF
TRBV19,TRBJ2-5,NA,CASKDRGQETQYF
TRBV5-5,TRBJ1-1,NA,CASSIDQGGGREAFF
TRBV6-1,TRBJ2-7,NA,CASSPHYEQYF
TRBV20-1,TRBJ1-2,NA,CSARDRYGYTF
TRBV6-5,TRBJ1-2,NA,CASRTGGLSGGYTF
TRBV4-2,TRBJ2-3,NA,CASSRTTSGTSTDTQYF
TRBV7-9,TRBJ2-3,NA,CASSPGASSTDTQYF
TRBV6-1,TRBJ1-1,NA,CASSPLTGPTEAFF
TRBV6-1,TRBJ1-1,NA,CASSTAVRNTEAFF
TRBV19,TRBJ2-5,NA,CASSLRGSQETQYF
TRBV6-1,TRBJ1-2,NA,CASSRGGDSLGYTF
TRBV5-6,TRBJ2-2,once,CASSLIRTGELFF
TRBV6-1,TRBJ1-6,NA,CASRGGPNNNSPLHF
TRBV7-9,TRBJ1-5,NA,CASSLGIGKSNQPQHF
TRBV19,TRBJ2-1,NA,CASKEAGYNEQFF
TRBV5-1,TRBJ2-7,NA,CASSSGQAVDEQYF
TRBV2,TRBJ1-6,NA,CASTGRTYNSPLHF
TRBV11-2,TRBJ1-2,NA,CASSLGTGNYGYTF
TRBV19,TRBJ2-1,NA,CASSRDSGTSRRNEQFF
TRBV18,TRBJ1-5,NA,CASSPSGNQPQHF
TRBV11-3,TRBJ1-2,NA,CASSLRQGANYGYTF
TRBV2,TRBJ2-7,NA,CASSGGGAGTAEQYF
TRBV5-6,TRBJ2-6,NA,CASSLWVAGSSGANVLTF
TRBV4-2,TRBJ2-3,NA,CASSAWDSGTDTQYF
TRBV5-5,TRBJ1-1,NA,CASSLFSGEGAEAFF
TRBV19,TRBJ2-2,NA,CASTASTGELFF
TRBV5-1,TRBJ1-3,NA,CASSGGWGNSGNTIYF
TRBV6-5,TRBJ2-3,NA,CASSYTGASTDTQYF
TRBV5-1,TRBJ2-2,NA,CASSFQQVNTGELFF
TRBV7-2,TRBJ2-5,NA,CASSYQGAPETQYF
TRBV6-6,TRBJ1-2,NA,CASRRTANYGYTF
TRBV12-1,TRBJ2-2,NA,CASSFLGQRGITGELFF
TRBV13,TRBJ2-1,NA,CASSSLRTEQFF
TRBV6-6,TRBJ1-5,NA,CASRGRVEQPQHF
TRBV7-3,TRBJ2-7,NA,CASSLRGGSVYEQYF
TRBV18,TRBJ2-5,NA,CASSRPAGETQYF
TRBV14,TRBJ1-2,NA,CASSLDTDYGYTF
TRBV6-6,TRBJ2-3,NA,CASKGYQLGGTDTQYF
TRBV5-8,TRBJ2-1,NA,CASSMGFLPSYNEQFF